This note documents a single T cell receptor beta chain sequence. The antigen is unknown. Healthy bone marrow donors formed the donor group. Primers for the PCR totalled 60 Vbeta and 13 Jbeta. Produced via immunoSEQ multiplex PCR; TCRdb's table is partial and in-frame only. There are fewer than 150,000 clones in the sample; over 75% occur only once, and roughly 2.2% lies in the top ten. The sample belongs to a study of cytomegalovirus exposure and HLA in healthy donors. Overall study results and limits: Analysis was performed later, and it showed HLA-associated TCR beta chains to be more clonally expanded than equally common others.

The germline CDR1 and CDR2 sequences are SGHRS and YFSETQ. Trimming took off 4 bases at V and 4 bases at J, with 17 bases between the two ends. The length of the CDR3 is 16 residues. The V call is TRBV5-1, the J call TRBJ1-4; possible D gene TRBD1, 6 bases. The receptor was isolated from a man under 40 in good health and CMV-seronegative. The sequencing sample was made of PBMCs. CDR3 in DNA: TGCGCCAGCAGCCTCGGGGGGGCTTTTGGTAATGAAAAACTGTTTTTT. Amino acids: CASSLGGAFGNEKLFF.